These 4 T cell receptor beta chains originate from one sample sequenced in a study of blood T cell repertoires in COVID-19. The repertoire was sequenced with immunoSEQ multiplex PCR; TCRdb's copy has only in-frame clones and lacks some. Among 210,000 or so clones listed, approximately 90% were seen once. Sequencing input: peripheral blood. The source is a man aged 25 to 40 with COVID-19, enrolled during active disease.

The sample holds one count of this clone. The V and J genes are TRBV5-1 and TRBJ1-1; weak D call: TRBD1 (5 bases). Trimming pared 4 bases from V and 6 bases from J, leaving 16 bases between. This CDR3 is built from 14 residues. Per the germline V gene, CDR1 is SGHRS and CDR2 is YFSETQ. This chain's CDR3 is CASSPPRVFAEAFF. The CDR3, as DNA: TGCGCCAGCAGCCCCCCCAGGGTGTTCGCTGAAGCTTTCTTT.

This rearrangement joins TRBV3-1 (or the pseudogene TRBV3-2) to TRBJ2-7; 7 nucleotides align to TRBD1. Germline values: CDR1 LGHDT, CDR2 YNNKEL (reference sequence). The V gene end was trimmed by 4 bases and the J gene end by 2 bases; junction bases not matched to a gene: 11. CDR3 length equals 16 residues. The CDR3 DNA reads TGTGCCAGCAGCCCGGCAAGCAAAGGGACAGCCTACGAGCAGTACTTC. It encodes CASSPASKGTAYEQYF.

Here the CDR3 reads CASHYHGSYEQYF. The CDR3 DNA reads TGTGCCAGTCACTACCATGGCTCCTACGAGCAGTACTTC. This chain uses TRBV12-3 or TRBV12-4 with TRBJ2-7; D is undetermined. Deletions cut 9 bases from V and 0 bases from J, with 12 bases between. There are 13 residues in the CDR3.

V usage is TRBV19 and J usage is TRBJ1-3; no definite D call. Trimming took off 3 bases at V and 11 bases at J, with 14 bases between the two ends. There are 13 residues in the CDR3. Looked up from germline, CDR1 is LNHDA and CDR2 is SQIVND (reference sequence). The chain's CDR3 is CASSISRGYAIYF. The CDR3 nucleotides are TGTGCCAGTAGTATTAGCAGAGGATACGCCATATATTTT. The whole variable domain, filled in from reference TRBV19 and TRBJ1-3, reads DGGITQSPKYLFRKEGQNVTLSCEQNLNHDAMYWYRQDPGQGLRLIYYSQIVNDFQKGDIAEGYSVSREKKESFPLTVTSAQKNPTAFYLCASSISRGYAIYFGEGSWLTVV.